This paragraph covers one TCR beta chain sequence. Its antigen is currently unknown. V was shortened by 3 bases and J by 2 bases, with 8 bases between the two germline ends. The CDR3 runs to 14 residues. Germline loops: CDR1 LGHNA, CDR2 YSLEER. Here immunoSEQ multiplex PCR was the method, and the copy in TCRdb shows in-frame clones only, minus some. The data show about 1.9 million clones, 85% to 95% seen once. Naive CD8 isolation took CD45RO-negative cells positively selected for CCR7 and excluded terminally differentiated effector memory CD45RA+ cells. The study drew all its donors from Caucasian adults living in Nashville, Tennessee. The sample originates from a study of shared clonotypes between healthy human individuals. Study information: With ages of 18 to 49, the donors were a couple of women and three men. Broader study findings: Estimated richness was generally greater in naive than memory subsets. With a few donors compared, 4% to 5% of naive CD4 clonotypes were shared.

The TCR originated in a young man in good health. Some clones in this sample may be carry-over from other donors' samples. The specimen was naive CD8+ T cells from PBMCs. This rearrangement joins TRBV4-3 to TRBJ1-3, with D possibly TRBD1 on 5 matching bases. The CDR3 spells CASSHRQPGNTIYF. The CDR3 nucleotides are TGCGCCAGCAGCCACAGACAGCCTGGAAACACCATATATTTT.